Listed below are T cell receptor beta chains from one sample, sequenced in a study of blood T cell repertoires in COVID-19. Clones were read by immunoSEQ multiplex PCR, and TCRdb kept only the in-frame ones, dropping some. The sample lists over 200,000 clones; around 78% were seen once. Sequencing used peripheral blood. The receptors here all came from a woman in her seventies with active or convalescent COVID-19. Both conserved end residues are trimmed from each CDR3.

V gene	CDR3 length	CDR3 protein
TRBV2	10	ASRLTGYGYT
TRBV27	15	ASSFFHQQGRGETQY
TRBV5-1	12	ASSSTGHNYEQY
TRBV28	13	ASSPGLAGRRELF
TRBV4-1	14	ASSHPGQAGGYGYT
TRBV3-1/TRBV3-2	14	ASSQDRGATNEKLF
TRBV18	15	ASSPGLAGGPSDEQF
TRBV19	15	ASSSHLGQGAPGELF
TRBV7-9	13	ASRYIAGGGDTQY
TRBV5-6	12	ASSLKVGGFGYT
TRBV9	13	ASSAPGQGGSPLH
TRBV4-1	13	ASSQNIFRDQPQH
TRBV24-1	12	ATSGPRSYNEQF
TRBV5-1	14	ASSLGQVLMGTEAF
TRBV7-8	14	ASSFFITGERNGYT
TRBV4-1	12	ASSPGTGHEKLF
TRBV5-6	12	ASSLERQFYGYT
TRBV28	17	ASSFPPQGPPSAGNTIY
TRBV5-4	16	ASSGPRTAPGLFYGYT
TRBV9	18	ASSVVGIPGLAGVYNEQF
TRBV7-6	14	ASSLETGANTGELF
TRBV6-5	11	ASRDPGHRTQY
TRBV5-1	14	ASSLAAHTANNEQF
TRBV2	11	ASKDRGDTEAF
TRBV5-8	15	ASSSLGGGAVGNEQF
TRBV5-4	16	ASSSRTSVSSYNSPLH
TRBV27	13	ASSSGDRGIYGYT
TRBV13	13	ASSLSGRAVNEQF
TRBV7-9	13	ASRVAGGGRTEAF
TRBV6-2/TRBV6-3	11	ASSKGGHNEQF
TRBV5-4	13	ASSPPTGEGNTIY
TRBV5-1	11	ASSDGTDYGYT
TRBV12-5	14	ASAPWGEGAGTEAF
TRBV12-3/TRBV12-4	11	ATRGLGQSWQY
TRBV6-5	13	ASSPRGSQAAEAF
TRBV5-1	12	ASSRGQVTGELF
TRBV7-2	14	ASSRRLAGNAYEQY